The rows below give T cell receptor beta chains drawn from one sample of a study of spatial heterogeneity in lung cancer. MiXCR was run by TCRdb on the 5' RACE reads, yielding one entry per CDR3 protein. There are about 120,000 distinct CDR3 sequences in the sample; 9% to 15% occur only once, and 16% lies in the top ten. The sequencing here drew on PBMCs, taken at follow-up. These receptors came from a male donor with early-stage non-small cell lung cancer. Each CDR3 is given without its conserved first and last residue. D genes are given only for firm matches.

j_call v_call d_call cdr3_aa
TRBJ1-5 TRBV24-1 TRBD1 ATSAATGPDQPQH
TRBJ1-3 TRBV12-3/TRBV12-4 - ASRLSTGNTIY
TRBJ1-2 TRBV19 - ASSQGGGPSGYT
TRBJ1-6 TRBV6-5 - ASSYSGAGSPLH
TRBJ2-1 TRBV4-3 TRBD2 ASRPSSGGSYNEQF
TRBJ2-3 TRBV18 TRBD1 ASSPPPGQGTDTQY
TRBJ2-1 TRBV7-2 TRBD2 ASSFGLAGGNEQF
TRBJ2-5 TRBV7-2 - ASSLGAKETQY
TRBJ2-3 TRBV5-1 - ASTSWDPEVDTQY
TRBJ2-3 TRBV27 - ASSHRGGTNTDTQY
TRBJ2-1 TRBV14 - ASSQAFRRSSYNEQF
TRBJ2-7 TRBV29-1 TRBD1 SVSGTGSDEQY
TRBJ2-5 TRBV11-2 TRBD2 ASSSGGPSETQY
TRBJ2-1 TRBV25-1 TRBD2 ASSWHTSGGYNEQF
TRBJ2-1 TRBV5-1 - ASSLGAGPYNEQF
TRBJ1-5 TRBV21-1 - ASSKREQGYGHQPQH
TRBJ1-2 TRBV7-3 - ASSLTRHSLYGYT
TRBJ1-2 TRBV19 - ASTRGRVNYGYT
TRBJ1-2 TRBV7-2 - ASSLDRLGYT